This T cell receptor beta chain was sequenced during a study of beta chain features in type 1 diabetes. V lost 7 bases, J lost 6 bases, and 19 bases lay in between. The CDR3 runs 13 residues. CDR1 SQVTM and CDR2 ANQGSEA come from the germline V gene. Study-level findings and limits: Whether TCRB rearrangement is influenced by HLA type was left unresolved in this analysis.

The entirety of the isolated RNA underwent reverse transcription, so expressed TCRB transcripts were sequenced. Method: immunoSEQ multiplex PCR; TCRdb's copy keeps in-frame clones and lacks some. The table records around 500,000 clones, 30% of them present only once. Every donor had blood drawn once into heparin, around 120 mL on average. For this clone: Its target is unknown.

The sequenced sample consisted of naive CD4+ T cells from blood. V is TRBV29-1 and J is TRBJ2-7, with D unresolved. This receptor was identified in a young man in good health. The CDR3 DNA sequence: TGCAGCGCCCGGATGGTGACAATCTCCGAGCAGTACTTC. Protein: CSARMVTISEQYF.